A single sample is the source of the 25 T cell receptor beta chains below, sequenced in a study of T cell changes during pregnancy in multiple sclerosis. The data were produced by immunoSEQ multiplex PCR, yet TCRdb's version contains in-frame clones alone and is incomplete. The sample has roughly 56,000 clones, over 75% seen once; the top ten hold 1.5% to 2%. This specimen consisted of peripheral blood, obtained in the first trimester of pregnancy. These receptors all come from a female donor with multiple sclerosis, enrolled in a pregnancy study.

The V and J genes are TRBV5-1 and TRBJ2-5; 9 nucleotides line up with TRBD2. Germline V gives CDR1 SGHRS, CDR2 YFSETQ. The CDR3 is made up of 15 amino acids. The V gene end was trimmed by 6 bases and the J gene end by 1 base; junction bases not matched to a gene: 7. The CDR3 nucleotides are TGCGCCAGCAATAGGCTAGCGGGACCCCAAGAGACCCAGTACTTC. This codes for CASNRLAGPQETQYF.

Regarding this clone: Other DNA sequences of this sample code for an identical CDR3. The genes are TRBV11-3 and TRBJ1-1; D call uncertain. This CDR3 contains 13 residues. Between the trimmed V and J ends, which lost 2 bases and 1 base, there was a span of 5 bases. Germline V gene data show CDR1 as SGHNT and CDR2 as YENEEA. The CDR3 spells CASSLRGNTEAFF. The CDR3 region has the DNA TGTGCCAGCAGCTTACGGGGGAACACTGAAGCTTTCTTT. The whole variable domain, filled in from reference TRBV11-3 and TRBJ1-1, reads EAGVVQSPRYKIIEKKQPVAFWCNPISGHNTLYWYLQNLGQGPELLIRYENEEAVDDSQLPKDRFSAERLKGVDSTLKIQPAELGDSAVYLCASSLRGNTEAFFGQGTRLTVV.

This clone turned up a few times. CDR3 protein: CASSQRETREQYF. The CDR3 region has the DNA TGCGCCAGCAGCCAAAGGGAGACTCGCGAGCAGTACTTC. The chain uses TRBV4-3 and TRBJ2-7, with D possibly being TRBD2 (5 bases). V was cut by 2 bases and J by 6 bases, with 11 bases left in between. Germline assignment: CDR1 LGHNA and CDR2 YSLEER. The CDR3 is 13 amino acids.

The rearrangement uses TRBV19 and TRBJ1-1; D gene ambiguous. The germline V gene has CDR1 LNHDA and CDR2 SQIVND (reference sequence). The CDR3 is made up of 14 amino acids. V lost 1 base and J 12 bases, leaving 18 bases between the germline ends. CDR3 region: CASSIGPAAGGTFF. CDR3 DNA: TGTGCCAGTAGTATAGGTCCGGCCGCCGGAGGCACTTTCTTT.

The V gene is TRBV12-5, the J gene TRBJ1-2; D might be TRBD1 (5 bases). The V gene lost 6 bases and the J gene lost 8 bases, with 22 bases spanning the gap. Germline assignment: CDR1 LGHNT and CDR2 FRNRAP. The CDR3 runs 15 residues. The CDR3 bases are TGTGCTAGTGGGGCATCTGGTAGGGGCCTCGGCGGCTACACCTTC. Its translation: CASGASGRGLGGYTF.

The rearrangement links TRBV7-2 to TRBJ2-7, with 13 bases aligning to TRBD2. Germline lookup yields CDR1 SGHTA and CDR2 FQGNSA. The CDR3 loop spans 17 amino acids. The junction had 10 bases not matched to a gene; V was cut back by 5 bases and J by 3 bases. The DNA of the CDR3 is TGTGCCAGCAGCCGTATATGGACTAGCGGGAGAGACTACGAGCAGTACTTC. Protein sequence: CASSRIWTSGRDYEQYF.

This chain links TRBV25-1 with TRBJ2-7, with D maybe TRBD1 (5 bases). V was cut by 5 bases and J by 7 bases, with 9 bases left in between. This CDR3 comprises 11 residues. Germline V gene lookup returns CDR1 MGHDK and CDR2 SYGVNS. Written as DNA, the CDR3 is TGTGCCAGCAGTCCAGGGCAAGAGCAGTACTTC. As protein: CASSPGQEQYF.

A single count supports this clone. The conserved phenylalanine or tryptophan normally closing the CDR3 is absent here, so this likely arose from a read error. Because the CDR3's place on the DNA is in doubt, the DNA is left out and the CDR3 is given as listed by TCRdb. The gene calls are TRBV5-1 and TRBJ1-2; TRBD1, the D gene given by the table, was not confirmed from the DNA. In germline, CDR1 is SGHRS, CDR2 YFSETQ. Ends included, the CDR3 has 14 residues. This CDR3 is CASSLGPGTGGHST.

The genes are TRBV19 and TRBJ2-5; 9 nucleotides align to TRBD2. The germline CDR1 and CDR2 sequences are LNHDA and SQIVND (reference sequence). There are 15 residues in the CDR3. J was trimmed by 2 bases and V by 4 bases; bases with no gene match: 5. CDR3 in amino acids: CASSTPTSGQETQYF. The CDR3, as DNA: TGTGCCAGTAGTACCCCGACTAGCGGACAAGAGACCCAGTACTTC.

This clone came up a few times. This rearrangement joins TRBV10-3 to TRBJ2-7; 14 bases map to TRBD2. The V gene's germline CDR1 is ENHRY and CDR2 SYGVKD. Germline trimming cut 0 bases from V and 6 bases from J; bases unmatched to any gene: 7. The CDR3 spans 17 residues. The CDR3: CAISESLGTSGRGEQYF. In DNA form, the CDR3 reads TGTGCCATCAGTGAGTCCCTGGGGACTAGCGGGAGAGGCGAGCAGTACTTC.

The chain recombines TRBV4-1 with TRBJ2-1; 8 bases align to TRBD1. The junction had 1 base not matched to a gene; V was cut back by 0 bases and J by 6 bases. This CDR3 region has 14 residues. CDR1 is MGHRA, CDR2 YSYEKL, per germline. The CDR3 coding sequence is TGCGCCAGCAGCCAAGACGGACAGGGCAATGAGCAGTTCTTC. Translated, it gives CASSQDGQGNEQFF.

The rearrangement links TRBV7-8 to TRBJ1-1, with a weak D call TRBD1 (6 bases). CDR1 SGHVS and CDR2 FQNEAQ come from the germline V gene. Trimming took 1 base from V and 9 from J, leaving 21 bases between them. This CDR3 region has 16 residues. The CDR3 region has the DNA TGTGCCAGCAGCTTAGAGGGGGTGTTAGACAGGACCCAAGCTTTCTTT. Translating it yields CASSLEGVLDRTQAFF.

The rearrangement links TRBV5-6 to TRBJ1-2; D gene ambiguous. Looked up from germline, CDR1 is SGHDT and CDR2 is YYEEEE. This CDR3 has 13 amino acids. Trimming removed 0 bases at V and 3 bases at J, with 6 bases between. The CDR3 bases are TGTGCCAGCAGCTTGGAACAGTACTATGGCTACACCTTC. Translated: CASSLEQYYGYTF. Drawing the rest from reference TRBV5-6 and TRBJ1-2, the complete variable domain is DAGVTQSPTHLIKTRGQQVTLRCSPKSGHDTVSWYQQALGQGPQFIFQYYEEEERQRGNFPDRFSGHQFPNYSSELNVNALLLGDSALYLCASSLEQYYGYTFGSGTRLTVV.

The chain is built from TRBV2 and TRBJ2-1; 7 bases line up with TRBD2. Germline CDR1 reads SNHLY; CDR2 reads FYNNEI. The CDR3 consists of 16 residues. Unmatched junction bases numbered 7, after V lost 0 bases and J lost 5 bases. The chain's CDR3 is CASSEAAGRTNNEQFF. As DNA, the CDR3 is TGTGCCAGCAGTGAAGCTGCCGGGAGGACAAACAATGAGCAGTTCTTC.

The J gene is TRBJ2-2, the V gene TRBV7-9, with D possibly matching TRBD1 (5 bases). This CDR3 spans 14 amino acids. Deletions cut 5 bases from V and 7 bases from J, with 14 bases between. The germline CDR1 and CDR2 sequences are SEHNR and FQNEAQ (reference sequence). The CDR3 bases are TGTGCCAGCAGCGTCATGAAAGGGGTCGGGGAGCTGTTTTTT. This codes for CASSVMKGVGELFF.

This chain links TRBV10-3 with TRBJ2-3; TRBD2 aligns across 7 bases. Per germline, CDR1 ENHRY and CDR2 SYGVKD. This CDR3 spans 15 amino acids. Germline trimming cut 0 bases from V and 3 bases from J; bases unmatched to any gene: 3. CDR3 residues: CAISESAGVTDTQYF. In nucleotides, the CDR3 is TGTGCCATCAGTGAGTCCGCGGGAGTAACAGATACGCAGTATTTT.

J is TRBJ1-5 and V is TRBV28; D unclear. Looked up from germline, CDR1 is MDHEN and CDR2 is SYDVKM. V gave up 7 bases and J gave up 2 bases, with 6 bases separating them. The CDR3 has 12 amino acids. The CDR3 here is CASKRGNQPQHF. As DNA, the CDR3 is TGTGCCAGCAAAAGAGGCAATCAGCCCCAGCATTTT.

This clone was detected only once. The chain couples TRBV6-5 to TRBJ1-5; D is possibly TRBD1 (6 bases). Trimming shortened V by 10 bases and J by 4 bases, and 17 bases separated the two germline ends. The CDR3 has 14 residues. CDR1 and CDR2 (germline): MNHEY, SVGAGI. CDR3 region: CATSMSGVNQPQHF. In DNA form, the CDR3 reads TGTGCCACCTCTATGTCAGGGGTGAATCAGCCCCAGCATTTT.

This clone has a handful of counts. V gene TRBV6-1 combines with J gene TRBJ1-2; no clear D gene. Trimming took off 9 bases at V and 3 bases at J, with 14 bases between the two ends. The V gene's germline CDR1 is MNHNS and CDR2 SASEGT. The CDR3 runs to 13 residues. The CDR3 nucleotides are TGTGCCAGTTCACCGGGAGAGCACTATGGCTACACCTTC. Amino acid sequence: CASSPGEHYGYTF.

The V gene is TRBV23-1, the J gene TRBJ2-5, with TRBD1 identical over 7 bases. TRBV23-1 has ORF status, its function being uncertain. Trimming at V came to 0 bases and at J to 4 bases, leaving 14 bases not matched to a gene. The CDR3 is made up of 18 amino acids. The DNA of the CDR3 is TGCGCCAGCAGTCAATCAGTGAGACAGGGTCTCATGGGAGAGACCCAGTACTTC. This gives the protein CASSQSVRQGLMGETQYF.

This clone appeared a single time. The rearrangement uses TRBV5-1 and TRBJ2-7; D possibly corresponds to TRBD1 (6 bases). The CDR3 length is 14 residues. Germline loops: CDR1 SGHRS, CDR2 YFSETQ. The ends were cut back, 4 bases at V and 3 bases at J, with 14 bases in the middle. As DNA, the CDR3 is TGCGCCAGCAGCCAACAGGGAATCAACTACGAGCAGTACTTC. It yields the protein CASSQQGINYEQYF.

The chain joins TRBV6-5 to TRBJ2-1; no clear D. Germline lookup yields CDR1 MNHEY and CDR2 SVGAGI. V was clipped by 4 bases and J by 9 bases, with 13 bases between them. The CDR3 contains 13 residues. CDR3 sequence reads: CASSSRDSFEQFF. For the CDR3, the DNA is TGTGCCAGCAGTTCGCGAGACTCGTTTGAGCAGTTCTTC.

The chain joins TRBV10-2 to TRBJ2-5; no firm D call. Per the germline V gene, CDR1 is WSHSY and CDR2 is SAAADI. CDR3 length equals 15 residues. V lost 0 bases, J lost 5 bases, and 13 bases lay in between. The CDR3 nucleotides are TGCGCCAGCAGTGAGTCTCCCCTGGCCGGGGAGACCCAGTACTTC. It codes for CASSESPLAGETQYF.

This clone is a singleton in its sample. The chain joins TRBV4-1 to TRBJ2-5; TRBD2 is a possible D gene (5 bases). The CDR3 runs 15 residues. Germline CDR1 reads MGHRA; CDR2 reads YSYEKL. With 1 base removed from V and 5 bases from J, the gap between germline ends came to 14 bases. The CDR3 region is CASSQGGLAMETQYF. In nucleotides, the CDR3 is TGCGCCAGCAGCCAAGGTGGCCTAGCTATGGAGACCCAGTACTTC.

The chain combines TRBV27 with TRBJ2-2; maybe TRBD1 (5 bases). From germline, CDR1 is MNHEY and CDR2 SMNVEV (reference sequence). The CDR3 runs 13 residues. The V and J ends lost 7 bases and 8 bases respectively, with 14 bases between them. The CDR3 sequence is CASTLGARGELFF. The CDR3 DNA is TGTGCCAGCACCCTTGGGGCGAGGGGGGAGCTGTTTTTT.